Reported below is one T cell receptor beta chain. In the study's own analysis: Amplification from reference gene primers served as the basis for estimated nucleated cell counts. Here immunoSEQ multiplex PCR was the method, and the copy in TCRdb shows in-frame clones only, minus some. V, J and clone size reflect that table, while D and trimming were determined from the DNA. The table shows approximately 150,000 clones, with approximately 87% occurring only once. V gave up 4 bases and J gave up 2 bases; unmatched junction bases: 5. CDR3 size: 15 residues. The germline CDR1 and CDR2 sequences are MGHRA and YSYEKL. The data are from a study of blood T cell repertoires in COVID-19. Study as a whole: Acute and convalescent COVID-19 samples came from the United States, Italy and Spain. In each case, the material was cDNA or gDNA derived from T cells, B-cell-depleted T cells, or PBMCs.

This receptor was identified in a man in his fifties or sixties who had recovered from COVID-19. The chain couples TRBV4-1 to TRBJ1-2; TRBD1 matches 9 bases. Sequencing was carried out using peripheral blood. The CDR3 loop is CASSPRDRANYGYTF. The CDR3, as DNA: TGCGCCAGCAGCCCGCGGGACAGGGCGAACTATGGCTACACCTTC.